Included here is one TCR beta chain sequence, with context. Reverse transcription of roughly 0.5 to 1 ug RNA was carried out with random hexamers. An immunoSEQ multiplex PCR amplified TCR beta CDR3 over 54 Vbeta and 13 Jbeta. MiXCR, run by TCRdb on the immunoSEQ multiplex PCR reads, gives a single entry per CDR3 protein. The sample consists of under 150,000 distinct CDR3 sequences, about 95% of them appearing once. The sample belongs to a study of CD8 T cells in Susac syndrome. At the level of the study: Patients with Susac syndrome were, at the time of blood collection, therapy-naive, maintained on corticosteroids, or maintained on intravenous immunoglobulin alone.

TCR beta from blood CD8+ and CD4+ T cells was sequenced. The Susac syndrome patients fit the recently defined diagnostic criteria for definite or probable disease. Sequencing used CD4+ T cells from PBMCs. This receptor was identified in a human donor with Susac syndrome.

The CDR3 sequence is CASSPHRELTEAFF. The DNA for the CDR3 is TGTGCCAGCAGCCCACACAGGGAATTGACTGAAGCTTTCTTT. This sequence joins TRBV9 and TRBJ1-1; D is possibly TRBD1 (6 bases). This CDR3 region has 14 residues. Looked up from germline, CDR1 is SGDLS and CDR2 is YYNGEE. Trimming took off 4 bases at V and 5 bases at J, with 15 bases between the two ends. Variable domain in full (rest from reference TRBV9 and TRBJ1-1): DSGVTQTPKHLITATGQRVTLRCSPRSGDLSVYWYQQSLDQGLQFLIQYYNGEERAKGNILERFSAQQFPDLHSELNLSSLELGDSALYFCASSPHRELTEAFFGQGTRLTVV.